The 18 T cell receptor beta chains below all came from one sample that was sequenced in a study of T cells in Graves' hyperthyroidism and ophthalmopathy. Amplification of TCR beta CDR3 regions used RNA as the template. A set of HTBI primers served as the primers for a first-round RT-PCR of the TCR CDR3. One entry per CDR3 protein, called by TCRdb with MiXCR from the multiplex PCR reads. This sample yields 650,000 to 850,000 distinct CDR3 sequences, of which around 19% are seen a single time; approximately 15% belongs to the top ten. The sequencing input was blood. These receptors were collected from a woman aged 45-60 years with Graves' hyperthyroidism that later progressed to Graves' ophthalmopathy.

This clonotype came up a few times. This chain joins TRBV6-1 and TRBJ1-2; TRBD1 aligns across 7 bases. The CDR3 runs to 16 residues. Germline CDR1 MNHNS, CDR2 SASEGT. The junction had 13 bases not matched to a gene; V was cut back by 5 bases and J by 4 bases. CDR3 in amino acids: CASSSGDSPLGYGYTF. The CDR3 nucleotides read TGTGCCAGCAGTTCGGGGGACAGTCCCCTGGGCTATGGCTACACCTTC.

This clonotype was picked up a small number of times. The chain carries TRBV4-1 and TRBJ2-1; 8 bases map to TRBD2. CDR1 is MGHRA, CDR2 YSYEKL, per germline. This CDR3 spans 13 amino acids. The junction had 3 bases not matched to a gene; V was cut back by 10 bases and J by 1 base. In DNA, the CDR3 is TGCGCCACCCGGGGGGGGTCCTACAATGAGCAGTTCTTC. It yields the protein CATRGGSYNEQFF.

This clonotype showed up just a few times. The V and J genes are TRBV27 and TRBJ2-7, with D uncertain. CDR3 length equals 12 residues. V was cut by 7 bases and J by 0 bases, with 7 bases left in between. Germline assignment: CDR1 MNHEY and CDR2 SMNVEV (reference sequence). CDR3 in amino acids: CASTSNSYEQYF. The CDR3 DNA reads TGTGCCAGCACCTCAAACTCCTACGAGCAGTACTTC.

This clonotype was counted a few times. The gene calls are TRBV5-1 and TRBJ2-5; possible D gene TRBD1, 6 bases. The V end lost 3 bases, the J end lost 0 bases, and 24 bases lay between the germline ends. The CDR3 is 19 residues long. The V gene's germline CDR1 is SGHRS and CDR2 YFSETQ. CDR3 loop: CASSSPKIRTAMYQETQYF. The CDR3 DNA is TGCGCCAGCAGCTCCCCAAAAATCCGGACAGCGATGTACCAAGAGACCCAGTACTTC.

This clonotype was counted many times. The V and J genes are TRBV7-8 and TRBJ1-5; the D is unclear. V shed 0 bases and J shed 0 bases, with 9 bases lying between them. Looked up from germline, CDR1 is SGHVS and CDR2 is FQNEAQ. CDR3 length equals 16 residues. This CDR3 is CASSLARLYSNQPQHF. DNA of the CDR3: TGTGCCAGCAGCTTAGCCAGGCTTTATAGCAATCAGCCCCAGCATTTT.

This clonotype has more than one count but fewer than ten. This chain links TRBV7-9 with TRBJ2-5; D remains ambiguous. Trimming stripped 1 base from V and 3 bases from J, with 9 bases between. Germline loops: CDR1 SEHNR, CDR2 FQNEAQ (reference sequence). CDR3 length equals 14 residues. CDR3 sequence reads: CASSLVTSEETQYF. The CDR3 DNA reads TGTGCCAGCAGCTTAGTAACCAGTGAAGAGACCCAGTACTTC. Complete variable domain (other parts from reference TRBV7-9 and TRBJ2-5): DTGVSQNPRHKITKRGQNVTFRCDPISEHNRLYWYRQTLGQGPEFLTYFQNEAQLEKSRLLSDRFSAERPKGSFSTLEIQRTEQGDSAMYLCASSLVTSEETQYFGPGTRLLVL.

For this clonotype: Just one base apart from a much larger clone, this may be a read error. The chain is built from TRBV3-1 and TRBJ2-1; D not resolved. CDR3 length equals 14 residues. V was clipped by 4 bases and J by 9 bases, with 16 bases between them. Per germline, CDR1 LGHDT and CDR2 YNNKEL (reference sequence). Written as DNA, the CDR3 is TGTGCCAGCAGCCCCCCCCGGTGTGGTAGTGAGCAGTTCTTC. This codes for CASSPPRCGSEQFF.

This clonotype has only a few counts. The CDR3 coding sequence is TGTGCCAGCAGGAGCGACAGGGTGGGGATCGGCTACACCTTC. Amino acids: CASRSDRVGIGYTF. The J gene is TRBJ1-2, the V gene TRBV6-1, with 7 bases fitting TRBD1. The CDR3 contains 14 residues. V was clipped by 6 bases and J by 8 bases; unmatched bases: 12. Germline V lookup: CDR1 MNHNS, CDR2 SASEGT.

In this sample, this clonotype turned up many times. The chain carries TRBV6-1 and TRBJ1-3; D might be TRBD1 (5 bases). The CDR3 spans 13 residues. Germline V CDR1 and CDR2: MNHNS, SASEGT. Trimming took 6 bases from V and 2 from J, leaving 8 bases between them. The CDR3 reads CASRTVPGNTIYF. The CDR3 nucleotides are TGTGCCAGCAGGACAGTTCCTGGAAACACCATATATTTT.

In its sample, this clonotype was seen a few times. The gene calls are TRBV9 and TRBJ2-3, with TRBD2 matching 9 bases. The CDR3 length is 17 residues. V was pared by 0 bases and J by 2 bases, with 7 bases of the junction left unmatched. Germline V lookup: CDR1 SGDLS, CDR2 YYNGEE. Written as DNA, the CDR3 is TGTGCCAGCAGCGTAGGAATTAGCGGGGGAATCACAGATACGCAGTATTTT. Amino acid sequence: CASSVGISGGITDTQYF.

This clonotype appeared many times. V gene TRBV3-1 combines with J gene TRBJ1-2; D unresolved. This CDR3 spans 15 amino acids. The V and J ends lost 1 base and 2 bases respectively, with 11 bases between them. Looked up from germline, CDR1 is LGHDT and CDR2 is YNNKEL (reference sequence). CDR3 sequence reads: CASSQADRVNYGYTF. In nucleotides, the CDR3 is TGTGCCAGCAGCCAAGCGGATAGGGTGAACTATGGCTACACCTTC. Full variable domain (remainder filled in from reference TRBV3-1 and TRBJ1-2): DTAVSQTPKYLVTQMGNDKSIKCEQNLGHDTMYWYKQDSKKFLKIMFSYNNKELIINETVPNRFSPKSPDKAHLNLHINSLELGDSAVYFCASSQADRVNYGYTFGSGTRLTVV.

This chain connects TRBV10-3 to TRBJ2-2; possible D gene TRBD2, 6 bases. V lost 4 bases to trimming and J lost 3 bases, with 9 bases between them. The germline V gene has CDR1 ENHRY and CDR2 SYGVKD. The CDR3 covers 14 residues. In DNA, the CDR3 is TGTGCCATCAGTGGTCGGGGGTACACCGGGGAGCTGTTTTTT. This translates into CAISGRGYTGELFF.

This clonotype was picked up many times. The rearrangement joins TRBV3-1 to TRBJ1-2; D gene ambiguous. The CDR3 runs to 13 residues. Germline CDR1 and CDR2: LGHDT and YNNKEL (reference sequence). With 1 base removed from V and 5 bases from J, the gap between germline ends came to 8 bases. The CDR3 reads CASSQGPEYGYTF. In nucleotides, the CDR3 is TGTGCCAGCAGCCAAGGCCCAGAGTATGGCTACACCTTC.

This clonotype showed up many times. This sequence joins TRBV11-2 and TRBJ1-4, with D hard to call. The CDR3 consists of 20 residues. Between the trimmed V and J ends, which lost 0 bases and 8 bases, there was a span of 28 bases. Germline V gene sequence: CDR1 SGHAT, CDR2 FQNNGV. The CDR3 DNA sequence: TGTGCCAGCAGCTTAGATTTCCGGCGACCCGAAAAGATTCTCTGGGAAAAACTGTTTTTT. This gives the protein CASSLDFRRPEKILWEKLFF.

This clonotype was counted a few times. The chain combines TRBV7-9 with TRBJ2-5, with 8 bases aligning to TRBD2. The germline gives CDR1 SEHNR, CDR2 FQNEAQ (reference sequence). J gave up 4 bases and V 5 bases, and 21 bases lay outside the gene matches. This CDR3 is built from 19 residues. The CDR3: CASSPWRGGSVAPRETQYF. In nucleotides, the CDR3 is TGTGCCAGCAGCCCCTGGCGCGGGGGGTCGGTGGCCCCCAGAGAGACCCAGTACTTC.

This clonotype was recorded many times. The gene calls are TRBV4-1 and TRBJ1-1; a possible D gene is TRBD1 (5 bases). CDR3 length: 12 amino acids. CDR1 MGHRA and CDR2 YSYEKL come from the germline V gene. V lost 3 bases and J 10 bases, leaving 12 bases between the germline ends. CDR3 bases: TGCGCCAGCAGCCAGCCCATGGGGGTAGCTTTCTTT. Its translation is CASSQPMGVAFF.

J is TRBJ2-7 and V is TRBV7-9; D is possibly TRBD2 (6 bases). Germline values: CDR1 SEHNR, CDR2 FQNEAQ (reference sequence). Trimming shortened V by 6 bases and J by 6 bases, and 18 bases separated the two germline ends. There are 14 residues in the CDR3. CDR3: CASSPQGTLVEQYF. DNA for the CDR3: TGTGCCAGCAGTCCCCAAGGGACTCTGGTCGAGCAGTACTTC.

On this clonotype: A much larger clonotype is one base distant, so this may be a read error. The rearrangement uses TRBV12-3 or TRBV12-4 and TRBJ2-7, with D possibly called TRBD1 or TRBD2 (5 bases each). CDR3 length: 12 amino acids. CDR3 amino acids: CASTRDVYEQCF. As DNA, the CDR3 is TGTGCCAGCACCCGGGACGTTTACGAGCAGTGCTTC.